This T cell receptor beta chain was obtained from a study of radiation and T cells in renal cell carcinoma. Sequencing was performed with immunoSEQ multiplex PCR; in TCRdb, only in-frame clones are kept and a portion is missing. The data contain about 170,000 clones, about 88% of them seen just once; the ten biggest clones take up about 11%. A note on this clone: Its antigen is currently unknown.

The CDR3 consists of 13 residues. CDR1 is LNHDA, CDR2 SQIVND, per germline (reference sequence). Trimming took 6 bases from V and 6 from J; bases not matched to a gene: 5. General study points: Pretreatment tumor biopsies were lacking, so baseline clonotypes are unknown.

Sample time point: blood 4 weeks post-SBRT, at nephrectomy. Sample treatment: 15 Gy SBRT to primary tumor, nephrectomy 4 weeks later. Nephrectomy followed 15 Gy stereotactic body radiation by 4 weeks. The tumor was a clear cell renal cell carcinoma. The sequencing here drew on blood, taken from a patient whose treatment included radiotherapy and nephrectomy. This TCR derives from a woman aged 45-59 years with renal cell carcinoma. The chain combines TRBV19 with TRBJ1-5; TRBD1 matches at 7 bases. The CDR3 region has the DNA TGTGCCAGTAGGACAGGGCAAGGTCAGCCCCAGCATTTT. It encodes CASRTGQGQPQHF.